One sample yielded the 5 T cell receptor beta chains listed below, sequenced in a study of CD8+ T cells in alopecia areata. After isolation, RNA underwent reverse transcription to generate cDNA as the sequencing template. TCRdb keeps only in-frame clones here, not all; method: immunoSEQ multiplex PCR. The sample has about 97,000 clones, around 60% seen once; the top ten hold roughly 15%. Regarding treatment: oral pan-JAK inhibitor, 5-10 mg twice daily. Sequencing was performed on CD8+ T cells sorted from blood, taken at approximately week 56, from a patient treated with tofacitinib. These TCRs come from a human donor with alopecia areata.

The rearrangement links TRBV4-1 to TRBJ1-5; D gene uncertain. The CDR3 covers 14 residues. Trimming removed 5 bases from V and 6 bases from J, with 14 bases in between. Germline V gene data show CDR1 as MGHRA and CDR2 as YSYEKL. For the CDR3, the DNA is TGCGCCAGCAGCGCCCCCACAGCGCGTCAGCCCCAGCATTTT. This codes for CASSAPTARQPQHF.

The chain has TRBV5-6 and TRBJ2-7; D is perhaps TRBD1 (5 bases). Trimming removed 3 bases at V and 3 bases at J, with 7 bases between. This CDR3 has 12 residues. Germline values: CDR1 SGHDT, CDR2 YYEEEE. The CDR3 nucleotides are TGTGCCAGCAGCTGGGGCAGCTACGAGCAGTACTTC. It yields the protein CASSWGSYEQYF.

This clone was seen only a few times. The J gene is TRBJ2-7, the V gene TRBV30, with 11 bases matching TRBD1. With V trimmed by 8 bases and J by 6 bases, 9 bases remained unmatched. The CDR3 length is 13 residues. CDR1 is GTSNPN and CDR2 is SVGIG in the germline V gene (reference sequence). The CDR3 nucleotides are TGTGCCGGCCACCGGGACAGGGGGGGCGAGCAGTACTTC. Its translation: CAGHRDRGGEQYF.

The chain employs TRBV27 and TRBJ1-2; D gene uncertain. With 6 bases removed from V and 4 bases from J, the gap between germline ends came to 15 bases. There are 14 residues in the CDR3. Germline loops: CDR1 MNHEY, CDR2 SMNVEV (reference sequence). Here the CDR3 DNA reads TGTGCCAGCAGCCCCGGGAGGACGGGCTATGGCTACACCTTC. This gives the protein CASSPGRTGYGYTF.

This clone was observed a few times. V gene TRBV2 combines with J gene TRBJ1-1; D perhaps matches TRBD1 (5 bases). Germline CDR1 is SNHLY and CDR2 is FYNNEI. V was clipped by 6 bases and J by 7 bases, with 9 bases between them. The CDR3 sequence is 11 residues long. The CDR3 coding sequence is TGTGCCAGCAGCGACAGACGTGAAGCTTTCTTT. Residues: CASSDRREAFF.